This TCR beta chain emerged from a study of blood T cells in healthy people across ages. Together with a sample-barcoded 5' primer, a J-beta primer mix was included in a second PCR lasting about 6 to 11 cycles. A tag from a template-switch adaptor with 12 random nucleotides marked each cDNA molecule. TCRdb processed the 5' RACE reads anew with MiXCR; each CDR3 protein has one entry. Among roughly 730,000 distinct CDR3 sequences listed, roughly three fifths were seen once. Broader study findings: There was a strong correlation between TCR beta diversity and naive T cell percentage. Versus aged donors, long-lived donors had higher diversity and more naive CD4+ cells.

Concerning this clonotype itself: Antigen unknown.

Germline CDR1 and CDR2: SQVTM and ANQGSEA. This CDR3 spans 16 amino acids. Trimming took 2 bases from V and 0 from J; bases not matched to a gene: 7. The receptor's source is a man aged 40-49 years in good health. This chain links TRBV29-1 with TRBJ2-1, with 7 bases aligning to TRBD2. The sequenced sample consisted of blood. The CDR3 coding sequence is TGCAGCGTTGAACCGGCTAGCGGAAACTCCTACAATGAGCAGTTCTTC. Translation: CSVEPASGNSYNEQFF.